What follows are 23 T cell receptor beta chains derived from one specimen sequenced in a study of cytomegalovirus exposure and HLA in healthy donors. The PCR ran on 60 Vbeta and 13 Jbeta primers. Profiled with immunoSEQ multiplex PCR; TCRdb holds only in-frame clones, not every one. The data contain approximately 170,000 clones, roughly 79% of them singletons. The sequenced material came from PBMCs. These receptors all stem from a woman between 40 and 50 years old in good health and CMV-seropositive.

This clone has a single count. This chain joins TRBV23-1 and TRBJ2-7; D is possibly TRBD1 (6 bases). TRBV23-1 is reported as an ORF; its role is uncertain. V gave up 6 bases and J gave up 3 bases, with 21 bases separating them. The CDR3 totals 16 residues. CDR3 protein: CASRLNTGTPYYEQYF. The CDR3 DNA reads TGCGCCAGCAGATTGAATACCGGGACACCATACTACGAGCAGTACTTC.

The chain joins TRBV18 to TRBJ2-3; a possible D gene is TRBD2 (6 bases). The ends were cut back, 5 bases at V and 2 bases at J, with 17 bases in the middle. This CDR3 contains 16 residues. From germline, CDR1 is KGHSH and CDR2 LQKENI. CDR3 sequence: CASSLGTGGATDTQYF. DNA for the CDR3: TGTGCCAGCTCATTGGGGACCGGGGGAGCCACAGATACGCAGTATTTT.

The rearrangement links TRBV6-1 to TRBJ2-5, with D tentatively TRBD2 (6 bases). The closer fit of TRBJ2-7 to the DNA end suggests the J call may be wrong. CDR1 is MNHNS and CDR2 is SASEGT in the germline V gene. The CDR3 loop spans 15 amino acids. As DNA, the CDR3 is TGTGCCAGCAGTGAGGTGGCGGGGAGCTCCTACGAGCAGTACTTC. This encodes CASSEVAGSSYEQYF.

Concerning this clone itself: Additional DNA sequences in this sample encode the identical CDR3. V and J are TRBV4-1 and TRBJ1-4; D is unclear. This CDR3 has 19 residues. The germline gives CDR1 MGHRA, CDR2 YSYEKL. Trimming pared 0 bases from V and 2 bases from J, leaving 19 bases between. CDR3 bases: TGCGCCAGCAGCCAAGATAGGTCGGGAGGGAGTGCGACTAATGAAAAACTGTTTTTT. Amino acids: CASSQDRSGGSATNEKLFF.

J is TRBJ1-2 and V is TRBV5-4; D possibly corresponds to TRBD1 (5 bases). Trimming removed 3 bases from V and 5 bases from J, with 14 bases in between. Germline CDR1 reads SGHNT; CDR2 reads YYREEE (reference sequence). This CDR3 contains 14 residues. Here the CDR3 reads CASSSGLDRYGYTF. CDR3 DNA: TGTGCCAGCAGCTCAGGGCTGGATCGGTATGGCTACACCTTC.

The chain couples TRBV7-9 to TRBJ1-2; a weak D match, TRBD1 (5 bases). Trimming stripped 4 bases from V and 4 bases from J, with 13 bases between. Germline loops: CDR1 SEHNR, CDR2 FQNEAQ (reference sequence). The CDR3 totals 14 residues. In nucleotides, the CDR3 is TGTGCCAGCAGCTCCCAGACAGACGTCTATGGCTACACCTTC. Protein: CASSSQTDVYGYTF.

The chain has TRBV29-1 and TRBJ1-2; maybe TRBD1 (6 bases). Looked up from germline, CDR1 is SQVTM and CDR2 is ANQGSEA. This CDR3 is 11 amino acids long. V was clipped by 5 bases and J by 4 bases, with 8 bases between them. CDR3: CSVSGVYGYTF. In nucleotides, the CDR3 is TGCAGCGTTTCAGGGGTCTATGGCTACACCTTC.

This clone came up a few times. V and J are TRBV19 and TRBJ1-6; 9 bases align to TRBD1. V was clipped by 3 bases and J by 10 bases; unmatched bases: 10. CDR1 and CDR2 from the germline V gene are LNHDA and SQIVND (reference sequence). The CDR3 has 16 residues. Written as DNA, the CDR3 is TGTGCCAGTAGTATCATGACGGGACAGGGTCACTCACCCCTCCACTTT. Translating gives CASSIMTGQGHSPLHF.

The chain joins TRBV5-1 to TRBJ1-2; 7 nucleotides line up with TRBD1. The CDR3 runs 13 residues. The junction had 4 bases not matched to a gene; V was cut back by 0 bases and J by 8 bases. The germline V gene encodes CDR1 SGHRS and CDR2 YFSETQ. The CDR3 reads CASSLEGAVGYTF. DNA for the CDR3: TGCGCCAGCAGCTTGGAGGGGGCAGTGGGCTACACCTTC.

The CDR3: CSARGTYEQYF. The CDR3, as DNA: TGCAGTGCTAGGGGCACCTACGAGCAGTACTTC. J is TRBJ2-7 and V is TRBV20-1; no clear D gene. V dropped 3 bases and J dropped 2 bases, with 5 bases sitting between them. The length of the CDR3 is 11 residues. Germline loops: CDR1 DFQATT, CDR2 SNEGSKA (reference sequence).

This chain joins TRBV27 and TRBJ2-5; 9 nucleotides match TRBD2. This CDR3 is 16 amino acids long. The ends lost 8 bases at V and 4 bases at J; junction bases unmatched: 14. CDR1 and CDR2 (germline): MNHEY, SMNVEV (reference sequence). The CDR3 DNA reads TGTGCCAGCTCACCATCGGCGGGGGGGCCTCGAGAGACCCAGTACTTC. Encoded protein: CASSPSAGGPRETQYF.

The chain has TRBV2 and TRBJ2-5, with TRBD2 matching 11 bases. The CDR3 contains 15 residues. Germline CDR1 SNHLY, CDR2 FYNNEI. The V segment lost 7 bases and the J segment 5 bases; nucleotides outside the gene matches: 9. CDR3 DNA: TGTGCCAGCACCCGTAGCGGGGGGGCGACGGAGACCCAGTACTTC. It yields the protein CASTRSGGATETQYF.

This clone was recorded only once. The chain couples TRBV6-4 to TRBJ1-2; 7 bases line up with TRBD1. Germline V gives CDR1 MRHNA, CDR2 SNTAGT. Losses at the gene ends were 6 bases for V and 6 bases for J; bases not matched to a gene: 13. The CDR3 extends over 15 amino acids. This CDR3 is CASSPDMTGFNGYTF. CDR3 nucleotides: TGTGCCAGCAGCCCAGATATGACAGGGTTTAATGGCTACACCTTC.

The chain is built from TRBV19 and TRBJ1-2, with 7 bases aligning to TRBD1. V lost 3 bases, J lost 6 bases, and 16 bases stayed unmatched. The germline V gene has CDR1 LNHDA and CDR2 SQIVND (reference sequence). The CDR3 spans 17 residues. As DNA, the CDR3 is TGTGCCAGTAGTATCTACGACAGGGTCAAGAGCTCCGATGGCTACACCTTC. Translated, it gives CASSIYDRVKSSDGYTF.

The V call is TRBV12-5, the J call TRBJ1-1; D possibly corresponds to TRBD1 (5 bases). The CDR3 has 14 amino acids. CDR1 LGHNT and CDR2 FRNRAP come from the germline V gene. Trimming removed 5 bases at V and 3 bases at J, with 13 bases between. The chain's CDR3 is CASGMQGPDTEAFF. DNA of the CDR3: TGTGCTAGTGGTATGCAGGGTCCGGACACTGAAGCTTTCTTT.

The chain recombines TRBV7-2 with TRBJ1-6; weak D call: TRBD1 (5 bases). V was shortened by 5 bases and J by 6 bases, with 14 bases between the two germline ends. CDR1 SGHTA and CDR2 FQGNSA come from the germline V gene. The length of the CDR3 is 15 residues. CDR3 amino acids: CASSPLQAINSPLHF. CDR3 in DNA: TGTGCCAGCAGCCCACTACAGGCGATTAATTCACCCCTCCACTTT. The complete variable domain, with remaining parts taken from reference TRBV7-2 and TRBJ1-6, reads GAGVSQSPSNKVTEKGKDVELRCDPISGHTALYWYRQSLGQGLEFLIYFQGNSAPDKSGLPSDRFSAERTGGSVSTLTIQRTQQEDSAVYLCASSPLQAINSPLHFGNGTRLTVT.

V and J are TRBV21-1 and TRBJ2-6; the table's TRBD2 call for D was not verified on the DNA. TRBV21-1 is listed as a pseudogene. The CDR3 runs 19 residues. DNA of the CDR3: TGTGCCAGCAGCAAAGGTCTAGCGGGGGCCACCTCTGGGGCCAACGGCCTGACTTTC. Its translation is CASSKGLAGATSGANGLTF.

This clone was observed a few times. Here the CDR3 reads CASSLVGLQSYEQYF. In nucleotides, the CDR3 is TGTGCCAGCAGCTTGGTGGGGCTACAGTCCTACGAGCAGTACTTC. The chain carries TRBV5-6 and TRBJ2-7, with D possibly TRBD1 on 5 matching bases. Germline loops: CDR1 SGHDT, CDR2 YYEEEE. Trimming stripped 0 bases from V and 1 base from J, with 11 bases between. There are 15 residues in the CDR3.

CDR3 protein: CASSSSGGTQETQYF. The CDR3 bases are TGTGCCAGCAGCTCTAGCGGGGGGACGCAAGAGACCCAGTACTTC. This chain connects TRBV7-8 to TRBJ2-5; the match to TRBD2 covers 11 bases. The length of the CDR3 is 15 residues. The germline V gene has CDR1 SGHVS and CDR2 FQNEAQ. Unmatched junction bases numbered 3, after V lost 4 bases and J lost 2 bases. The complete variable domain, with remaining parts taken from reference TRBV7-8 and TRBJ2-5, reads GAGVSQSPRYKVAKRGQDVALRCDPISGHVSLFWYQQALGQGPEFLTYFQNEAQLDKSGLPSDRFFAERPEGSVSTLKIQRTQQEDSAVYLCASSSSGGTQETQYFGPGTRLLVL.

This clone was detected only once. The chain combines TRBV29-1 with TRBJ1-1; D is possibly TRBD1 (6 bases). Germline CDR1 SQVTM, CDR2 ANQGSEA. The CDR3 is made up of 14 amino acids. V dropped 7 bases and J dropped 0 bases, with 15 bases sitting between them. CDR3: CSARDWDMNTEAFF. CDR3 DNA: TGCAGCGCCCGTGACTGGGACATGAACACTGAAGCTTTCTTT. The full variable domain, completed using reference TRBV29-1 and TRBJ1-1, is SAVISQKPSRDICQRGTSLTIQCQVDSQVTMMFWYRQQPGQSLTLIATANQGSEATYESGFVIDKFPISRPNLTFSTLTVSNMSPEDSSIYLCSARDWDMNTEAFFGQGTRLTVV.

This clone was seen a single time. The chain is built from TRBV21-1 and TRBJ2-3; the table's D gene call, TRBD2, was not cross checked with the DNA. TRBV21-1 is flagged as a pseudogene. This CDR3 has 14 amino acids. The CDR3 here is CASSKPSEPDTQYF. In nucleotides, the CDR3 is TGTGCCAGCAGCAAACCATCCGAGCCGGATACGCAGTATTTT.

In the case of this clone: Its ends do not fully match the called genes, so a read error is possible. The chain carries TRBV27 and TRBJ2-6, with D possibly TRBD2 on 6 matching bases. CDR1 is MNHEY, CDR2 SMNVEV, per germline (reference sequence). The CDR3 is 19 amino acids. The CDR3 protein is CASSLSWVRGGSGANGLTF. The CDR3 nucleotides are TGTGCCAGCAGTTTATCGTGGGTCCGGGGAGGATCTGGGGCCAACGGCCTGACTTTC.

V and J are TRBV30 and TRBJ1-6; the D gene is possibly TRBD1 (6 bases). V lost 4 bases, J lost 5 bases, and 9 bases lay in between. From germline, CDR1 is GTSNPN and CDR2 SVGIG (reference sequence). The CDR3 length is 13 residues. The CDR3 sequence is CAWTDRNNSPLHF. The DNA for the CDR3 is TGTGCCTGGACGGACAGAAATAATTCACCCCTCCACTTT.